This T cell receptor beta chain was obtained from a study of monozygotic twins with inflammatory bowel disease. The CDR3 loop spans 15 amino acids. The germline CDR1 and CDR2 sequences are SGHTA and FQGTGA. TCRdb reprocessed the 5' RACE reads, with one entry per CDR3 protein and no DNA. The sample is made up of approximately 150,000 distinct CDR3 sequences, and the top ten hold less than 7.5% of it. The sequenced sample consisted of blood. This chain uses TRBV7-3 with TRBJ2-3. The receptor was derived from a human donor with ulcerative colitis or Crohn's disease, or a healthy co-twin of an affected twin (not recorded which). The CDR3 here is CASSFLPSSTDTQYF.